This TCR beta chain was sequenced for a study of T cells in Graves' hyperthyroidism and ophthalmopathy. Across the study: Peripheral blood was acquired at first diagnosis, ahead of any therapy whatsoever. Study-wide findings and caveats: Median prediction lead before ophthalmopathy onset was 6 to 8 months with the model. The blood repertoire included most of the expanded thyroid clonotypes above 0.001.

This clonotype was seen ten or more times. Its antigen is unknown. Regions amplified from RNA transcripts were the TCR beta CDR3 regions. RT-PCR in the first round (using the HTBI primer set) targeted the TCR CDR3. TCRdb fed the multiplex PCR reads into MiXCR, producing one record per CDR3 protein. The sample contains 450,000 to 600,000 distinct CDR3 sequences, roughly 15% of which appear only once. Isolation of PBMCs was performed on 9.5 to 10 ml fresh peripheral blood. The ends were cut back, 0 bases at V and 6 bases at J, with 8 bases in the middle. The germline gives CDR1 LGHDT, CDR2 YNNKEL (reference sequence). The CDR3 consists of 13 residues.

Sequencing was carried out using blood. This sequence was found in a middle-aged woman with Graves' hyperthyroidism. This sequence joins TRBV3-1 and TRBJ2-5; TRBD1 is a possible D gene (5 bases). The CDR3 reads CASSQESGKTQYF. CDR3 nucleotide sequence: TGTGCCAGCAGCCAAGAGTCAGGGAAGACCCAGTACTTC.